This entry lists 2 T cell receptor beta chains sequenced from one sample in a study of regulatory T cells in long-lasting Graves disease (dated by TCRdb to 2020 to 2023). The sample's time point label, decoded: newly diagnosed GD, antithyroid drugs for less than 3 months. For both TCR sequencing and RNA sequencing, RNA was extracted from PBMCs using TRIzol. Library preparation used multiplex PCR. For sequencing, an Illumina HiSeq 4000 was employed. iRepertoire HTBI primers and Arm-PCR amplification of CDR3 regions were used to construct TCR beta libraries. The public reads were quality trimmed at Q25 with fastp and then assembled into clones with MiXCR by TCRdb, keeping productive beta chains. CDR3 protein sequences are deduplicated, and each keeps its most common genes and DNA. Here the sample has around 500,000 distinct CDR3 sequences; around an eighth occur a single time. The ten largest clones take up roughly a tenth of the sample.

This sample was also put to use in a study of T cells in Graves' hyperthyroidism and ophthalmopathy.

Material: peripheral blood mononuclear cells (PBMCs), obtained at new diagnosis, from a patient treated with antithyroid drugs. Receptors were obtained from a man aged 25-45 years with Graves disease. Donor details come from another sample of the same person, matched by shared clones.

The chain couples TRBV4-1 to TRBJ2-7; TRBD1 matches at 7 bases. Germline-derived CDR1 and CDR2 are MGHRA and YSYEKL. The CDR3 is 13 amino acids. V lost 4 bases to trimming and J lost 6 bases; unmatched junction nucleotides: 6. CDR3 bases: TGCGCCAGCAGCCGCCCGACAGGGACCGAGCAGTACTTC. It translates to CASSRPTGTEQYF.

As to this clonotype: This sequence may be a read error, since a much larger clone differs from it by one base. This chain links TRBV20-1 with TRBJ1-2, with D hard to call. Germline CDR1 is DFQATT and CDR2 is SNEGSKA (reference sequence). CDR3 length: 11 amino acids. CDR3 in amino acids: CSAREVYGCTF. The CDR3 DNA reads TGCAGTGCTAGGGAGGTCTATGGCTGCACCTTC.